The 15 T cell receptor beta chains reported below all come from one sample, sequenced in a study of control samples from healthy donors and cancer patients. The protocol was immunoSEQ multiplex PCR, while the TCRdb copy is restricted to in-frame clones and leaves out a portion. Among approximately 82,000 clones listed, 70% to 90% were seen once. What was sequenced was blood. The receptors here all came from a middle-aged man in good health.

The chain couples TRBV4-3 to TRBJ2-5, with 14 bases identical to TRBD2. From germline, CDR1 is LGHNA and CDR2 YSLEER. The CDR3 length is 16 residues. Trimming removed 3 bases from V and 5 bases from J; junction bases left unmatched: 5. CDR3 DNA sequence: TGCGCCAGCAGCCATGGGACTAGCGGGGGCGGGGAGACCCAGTACTTC. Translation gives CASSHGTSGGGETQYF.

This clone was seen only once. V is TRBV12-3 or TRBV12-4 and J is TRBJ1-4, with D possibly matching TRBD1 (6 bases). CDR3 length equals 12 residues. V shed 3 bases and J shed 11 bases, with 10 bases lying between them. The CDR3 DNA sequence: TGTGCCAGCAGTTTGTCGGGGGCTAAACTGTTTTTT. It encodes CASSLSGAKLFF.

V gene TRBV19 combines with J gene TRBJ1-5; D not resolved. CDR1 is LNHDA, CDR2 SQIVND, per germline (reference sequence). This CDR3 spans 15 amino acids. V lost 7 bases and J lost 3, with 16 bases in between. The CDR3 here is CASKAQRANNQPQHF. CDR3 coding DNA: TGTGCCAGTAAAGCGCAAAGGGCCAACAATCAGCCCCAGCATTTT.

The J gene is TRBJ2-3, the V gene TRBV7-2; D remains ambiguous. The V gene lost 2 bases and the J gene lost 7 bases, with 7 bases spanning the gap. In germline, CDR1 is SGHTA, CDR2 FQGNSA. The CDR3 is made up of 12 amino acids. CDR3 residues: CASSLTGYTQYF. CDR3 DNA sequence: TGTGCCAGCAGCTTAACGGGTTATACGCAGTATTTT.

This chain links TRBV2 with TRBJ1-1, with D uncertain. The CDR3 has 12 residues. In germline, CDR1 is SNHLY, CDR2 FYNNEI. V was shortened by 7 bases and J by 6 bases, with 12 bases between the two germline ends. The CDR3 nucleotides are TGTGCCAGCACCGGGCGTACCGCTGAAGCTTTCTTT. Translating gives CASTGRTAEAFF.

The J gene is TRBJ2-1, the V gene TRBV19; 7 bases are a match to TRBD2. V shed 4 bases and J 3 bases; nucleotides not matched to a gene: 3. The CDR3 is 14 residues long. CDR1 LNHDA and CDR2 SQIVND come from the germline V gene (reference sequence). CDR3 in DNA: TGTGCCAGTAGTAGTGGGGAGGGCTACAATGAGCAGTTCTTC. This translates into CASSSGEGYNEQFF.

The CDR3 sequence: CASSLGDRYNEQFF. The CDR3 DNA follows: TGCGCCAGCAGCTTGGGGGACAGATACAATGAGCAGTTCTTC. This chain links TRBV5-1 with TRBJ2-1, with 7 nucleotides matching TRBD1. This CDR3 is built from 14 residues. With V trimmed by 0 bases and J by 4 bases, 1 base remained unmatched. Germline CDR1 SGHRS, CDR2 YFSETQ.

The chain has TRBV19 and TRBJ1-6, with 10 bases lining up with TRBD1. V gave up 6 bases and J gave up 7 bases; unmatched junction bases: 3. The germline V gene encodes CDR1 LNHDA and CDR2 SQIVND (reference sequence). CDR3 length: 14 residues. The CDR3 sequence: CASRPTGGNSPLHF. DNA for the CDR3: TGTGCCAGTAGACCGACAGGGGGCAATTCACCCCTCCACTTT.

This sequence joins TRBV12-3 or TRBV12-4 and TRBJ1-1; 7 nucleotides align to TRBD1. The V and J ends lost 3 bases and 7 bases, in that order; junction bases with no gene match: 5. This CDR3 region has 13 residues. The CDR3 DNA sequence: TGTGCCAGCAGTTTCGACGGACAGGTTGAAGCTTTCTTT. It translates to CASSFDGQVEAFF.

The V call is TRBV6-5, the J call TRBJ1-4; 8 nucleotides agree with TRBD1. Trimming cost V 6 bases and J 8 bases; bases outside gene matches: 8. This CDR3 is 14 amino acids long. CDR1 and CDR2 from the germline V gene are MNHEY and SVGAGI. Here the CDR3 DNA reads TGTGCCAGCAGAAACCGGGACAGGCACGAAAAACTGTTTTTT. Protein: CASRNRDRHEKLFF.

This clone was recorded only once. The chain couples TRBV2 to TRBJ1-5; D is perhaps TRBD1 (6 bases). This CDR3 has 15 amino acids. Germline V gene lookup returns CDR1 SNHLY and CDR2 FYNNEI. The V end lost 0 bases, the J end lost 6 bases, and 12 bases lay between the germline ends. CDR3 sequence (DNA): TGTGCCAGCAGTGAAGCAACAGGGATGGGTCAGCCCCAGCATTTT. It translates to CASSEATGMGQPQHF.

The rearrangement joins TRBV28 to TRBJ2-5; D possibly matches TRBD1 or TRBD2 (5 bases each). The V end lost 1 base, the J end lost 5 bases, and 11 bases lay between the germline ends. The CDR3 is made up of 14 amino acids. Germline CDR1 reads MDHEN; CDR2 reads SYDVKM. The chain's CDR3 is CASSLYRDLETQYF. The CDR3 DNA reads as TGTGCCAGCAGTTTATACCGGGACCTCGAGACCCAGTACTTC.

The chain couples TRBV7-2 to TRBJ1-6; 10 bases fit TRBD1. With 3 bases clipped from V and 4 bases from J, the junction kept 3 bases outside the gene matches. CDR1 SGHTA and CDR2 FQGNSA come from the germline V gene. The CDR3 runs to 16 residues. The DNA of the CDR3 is TGTGCCAGCAGCTTCCGGGACAGGGGATATAATTCACCCCTCCACTTT. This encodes CASSFRDRGYNSPLHF.

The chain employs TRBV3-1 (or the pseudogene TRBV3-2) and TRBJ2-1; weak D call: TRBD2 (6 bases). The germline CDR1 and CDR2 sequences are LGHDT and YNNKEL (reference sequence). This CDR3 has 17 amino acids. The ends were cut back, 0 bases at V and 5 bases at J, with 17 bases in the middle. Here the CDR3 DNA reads TGTGCCAGCAGCCAAGATAGAGGCCAGGGACTCCACAATGAGCAGTTCTTC. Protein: CASSQDRGQGLHNEQFF.

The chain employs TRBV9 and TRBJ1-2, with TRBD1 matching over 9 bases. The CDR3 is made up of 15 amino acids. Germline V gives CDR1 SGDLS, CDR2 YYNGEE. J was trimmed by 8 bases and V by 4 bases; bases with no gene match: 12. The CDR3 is CASSKGGDRVNGYTF. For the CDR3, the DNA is TGTGCCAGCAGCAAGGGTGGGGACAGGGTTAACGGCTACACCTTC.